The 25 T cell receptor beta chains below come from one sample, sequenced in a study of identical twins. In TCRdb, the 5' RACE reads were re-called with MiXCR into one record per CDR3 protein. The repertoire holds under 350,000 distinct CDR3 sequences, with roughly 9% as singletons. These data were also reused for a study on yellow fever vaccine responses in identical twins.

The sequenced sample was CD8+ T cells sorted from blood. All receptors derive from a young woman in good health.

The CDR3, as DNA: TGTGCCAGCAGTCTATATCCCCCCTCTGGAAACACCATATATTTT. It specifies CASSLYPPSGNTIYF. The V and J genes are TRBV27 and TRBJ1-3; D unresolved. Germline values: CDR1 MNHEY, CDR2 SMNVEV (reference sequence). V lost 5 bases to trimming and J lost 0 bases, with 11 bases between them. The CDR3 extends over 15 amino acids.

A few counts support this clonotype. The chain joins TRBV12-3 or TRBV12-4 to TRBJ1-2; unclear D gene. The CDR3 length is 15 residues. Deletions cut 4 bases from V and 8 bases from J, with 20 bases between. The CDR3 sequence: CASSSSGGVPWGYTF. CDR3 coding DNA: TGTGCCAGCAGTTCCTCGGGCGGAGTCCCGTGGGGCTACACCTTC.

Ten or more counts support this clonotype. The chain carries TRBV7-9 and TRBJ2-5, with a weak D call TRBD2 (6 bases). Germline V gene data show CDR1 as SEHNR and CDR2 as FQNEAQ (reference sequence). This CDR3 is 14 amino acids long. V was cut by 2 bases and J by 1 base, with 8 bases left in between. DNA for the CDR3: TGTGCCAGCAGCTTACGAGCGGGCCAAGAGACCCAGTACTTC. It encodes CASSLRAGQETQYF.

This clonotype was counted a few times. The chain combines TRBV7-8 with TRBJ1-4; no clear D. The V and J ends lost 4 bases and 1 base respectively, with 7 bases between them. Germline CDR1 SGHVS, CDR2 FQNEAQ. The CDR3 extends over 14 amino acids. The CDR3: CASSSLVTNEKLFF. DNA of the CDR3: TGTGCCAGCAGCTCGCTTGTAACTAATGAAAAACTGTTTTTT.

The chain joins TRBV7-3 to TRBJ1-6; a weak D match, TRBD1 (5 bases). V gave up 4 bases and J gave up 4 bases, with 11 bases separating them. Germline V gene data show CDR1 as SGHTA and CDR2 as FQGTGA. CDR3 length: 15 residues. In nucleotides, the CDR3 is TGTGCCAGCAGCTCGACAGATGCATATAATTCACCCCTCCACTTT. Translation gives CASSSTDAYNSPLHF.

This rearrangement joins TRBV9 to TRBJ2-2; TRBD1 is a possible D gene (6 bases). Germline V lookup: CDR1 SGDLS, CDR2 YYNGEE. The CDR3 totals 17 residues. Trimming removed 0 bases from V and 4 bases from J, with 16 bases in between. The CDR3 bases are TGTGCCAGCAGCGTAGCCCGGGACAAAACGGGCACCGGGGAGCTGTTTTTT. Residues: CASSVARDKTGTGELFF.

Many counts were recorded for this clonotype. The chain recombines TRBV12-3 or TRBV12-4 with TRBJ2-1; 10 nucleotides line up with TRBD2. This CDR3 contains 14 residues. V shed 5 bases, J shed 7 bases, and the junction held 5 bases outside the gene matches. The chain's CDR3 is CASSPLAGVNEQFF. The CDR3 DNA reads as TGTGCCAGCAGTCCGCTAGCGGGAGTAAATGAGCAGTTCTTC.

The chain recombines TRBV20-1 with TRBJ1-1; tentative D call: TRBD1 (5 bases). The ends were cut back, 5 bases at V and 1 base at J, with 11 bases in the middle. The germline gives CDR1 DFQATT, CDR2 SNEGSKA (reference sequence). This CDR3 is 13 amino acids long. CDR3 in DNA: TGCAGTGCTTACGATGGGGGGAACACTGAAGCTTTCTTT. This sequence encodes CSAYDGGNTEAFF.

At least ten counts were recorded for this clonotype. This chain links TRBV28 with TRBJ2-7; D gene unclear. Trimming took off 7 bases at V and 7 bases at J, with 14 bases between the two ends. This CDR3 contains 12 residues. Germline assignment: CDR1 MDHEN and CDR2 SYDVKM. This CDR3 reads CASTTSLGEQYF. As DNA, the CDR3 is TGTGCCAGCACCACCTCACTTGGGGAGCAGTACTTC.

This clonotype has only a few counts. For the CDR3, the DNA is TGTGCCAGCAGCGACCCGGGACTTACCTACGAGCAGTACTTC. It is translated as CASSDPGLTYEQYF. The rearrangement links TRBV7-2 to TRBJ2-7; D might be TRBD2 (6 bases). V lost 5 bases and J 2 bases, leaving 13 bases between the germline ends. The CDR3 has 14 residues. The germline CDR1 and CDR2 sequences are SGHTA and FQGNSA.

There are many counts of this clonotype. A read error may account for a junction end that differs from germline. The gene calls are TRBV7-7 and TRBJ2-1; a weak D match, TRBD1 (5 bases). Germline assignment: CDR1 SSHAT and CDR2 FNYEAQ (reference sequence). This CDR3 is built from 15 residues. CDR3 residues: CASSPGLMFGNEQFF. CDR3 coding DNA: TGTGCTAGCAGCCCAGGGTTAATGTTCGGTAATGAGCAGTTCTTC.

The rearrangement uses TRBV20-1 and TRBJ2-3; 11 bases are a match to TRBD1. V shed 5 bases, J shed 1 base, and the junction held 11 bases outside the gene matches. CDR3 size: 17 residues. The germline V gene encodes CDR1 DFQATT and CDR2 SNEGSKA (reference sequence). The CDR3 coding sequence is TGCAGTGCTTGGACAGGGGGCTTCCTAGCGGGCACAGATACGCAGTATTTT. It encodes CSAWTGGFLAGTDTQYF.

The table lists this clonotype with a few counts. DNA for the CDR3: TGCGCCAGCAGCCCCCTTCCGGGACTACCAGTCTACGAGCAGTACTTC. Residues: CASSPLPGLPVYEQYF. J is TRBJ2-7 and V is TRBV4-3; TRBD2 aligns across 7 bases. The CDR3 sequence is 16 residues long. With 4 bases clipped from V and 3 bases from J, the junction kept 12 bases outside the gene matches. Germline assignment: CDR1 LGHNA and CDR2 YSLEER.

This clonotype was recorded a few times. The chain has TRBV6-2 or TRBV6-3 and TRBJ2-7; 9 nucleotides align to TRBD2. The length of the CDR3 is 17 residues. In germline, CDR1 is MNHEY, CDR2 SVGEGT. The ends lost 5 bases at V and 4 bases at J; junction bases unmatched: 15. Here the CDR3 reads CASSTSSGMERVYEQYF. The CDR3 coding sequence is TGTGCCAGCAGTACCTCTAGCGGGATGGAGCGAGTATACGAGCAGTACTTC.

The chain links TRBV7-9 to TRBJ2-5; tentatively, D is TRBD1 (6 bases). CDR3 length: 17 amino acids. Trimming removed 5 bases at V and 0 bases at J, with 19 bases between. Germline V gives CDR1 SEHNR, CDR2 FQNEAQ (reference sequence). The chain's CDR3 is CASSPHPQGIYQETQYF. CDR3 sequence (DNA): TGTGCCAGCAGCCCGCACCCGCAGGGGATCTACCAAGAGACCCAGTACTTC.

This chain connects TRBV27 to TRBJ2-5; TRBD1 might be the D (8 bases). The CDR3 contains 15 residues. V was trimmed by 4 bases and J by 5 bases, leaving 17 bases between them. Germline V lookup: CDR1 MNHEY, CDR2 SMNVEV (reference sequence). CDR3 in amino acids: CASSSLGQGGETQYF. As DNA, the CDR3 is TGTGCCAGCAGTTCCCTAGGACAGGGAGGGGAGACCCAGTACTTC.

This clonotype came up a few times. The chain employs TRBV7-6 and TRBJ2-2; D is unclear. Trimming shortened V by 1 base and J by 0 bases, and 9 bases separated the two germline ends. The CDR3 has 16 residues. Germline V lookup: CDR1 SGHVS, CDR2 FNYEAQ. The CDR3 DNA reads TGTGCCAGCAGCTTAGTCATGTCAGCGAACACCGGGGAGCTGTTTTTT. It yields the protein CASSLVMSANTGELFF.

Many counts were recorded for this clonotype. The chain couples TRBV4-2 to TRBJ2-3, with a weak D call TRBD2 (5 bases). This CDR3 has 14 residues. The germline V and J ends were trimmed by 1 base and 2 bases, with 7 bases remaining between them. Per germline, CDR1 LGHNA and CDR2 YNFKEQ. The CDR3: CASSQVGVTDTQYF. CDR3 DNA: TGTGCCAGCAGCCAAGTCGGGGTCACAGATACGCAGTATTTT.

About this clonotype itself: A much more abundant neighbour one base away suggests this may be a read error. The chain combines TRBV24-1 with TRBJ2-5, with 8 bases identical to TRBD1. The length of the CDR3 is 18 residues. CDR1 is KGHDR and CDR2 is SFDVKD in the germline V gene. CDR3 sequence reads: CSTSDFSRGRLGQETQYF. CDR3 DNA: TGTTCCACCAGTGATTTTTCCAGGGGGCGCTTGGGGCAAGAGACCCAGTACTTC.

The chain has TRBV7-3 and TRBJ2-1; 7 nucleotides match TRBD2. V lost 1 base to trimming and J lost 7 bases; unmatched junction nucleotides: 4. Per the germline V gene, CDR1 is SGHTA and CDR2 is FQGTGA. This CDR3 has 14 amino acids. The CDR3, as DNA: TGTGCCAGCAGCTTAAGTCTGGGGGGGAATGAGCAGTTCTTC. Translation: CASSLSLGGNEQFF.

At least ten counts were recorded for this clonotype. This rearrangement joins TRBV20-1 to TRBJ2-7, with D perhaps TRBD1 (6 bases). CDR1 and CDR2 (germline): DFQATT, SNEGSKA (reference sequence). The CDR3 is 13 amino acids. The V gene lost 3 bases and the J gene lost 0 bases, with 9 bases spanning the gap. Written as DNA, the CDR3 is TGCAGTGCTAGTTGGGGGCACTCCTACGAGCAGTACTTC. The encoded protein is CSASWGHSYEQYF.

The gene calls are TRBV11-2 and TRBJ2-5, with D possibly being TRBD2 (7 bases). Trimming cost V 6 bases and J 1 base, with 27 bases left between them. The CDR3 covers 19 residues. CDR1 and CDR2 from the germline V gene are SGHAT and FQNNGV. The CDR3 coding sequence is TGTGCCAGCAGAAACACACCGGGGGCTAGCGGCAAAATCCAAGAGACCCAGTACTTC. Translated: CASRNTPGASGKIQETQYF.

This clonotype was seen at least ten times. The rearrangement links TRBV7-9 to TRBJ2-5; D remains unclear. V was trimmed by 1 base and J by 5 bases, leaving 11 bases between them. CDR1 is SEHNR, CDR2 FQNEAQ, per germline (reference sequence). The CDR3 spans 14 residues. CDR3: CASSLDPFWETQYF. For the CDR3, the DNA is TGTGCCAGCAGCTTAGACCCTTTTTGGGAGACCCAGTACTTC.

This clonotype was seen repeatedly, ten times or more. J is TRBJ2-3 and V is TRBV7-9, with 7 bases fitting TRBD2. Looked up from germline, CDR1 is SEHNR and CDR2 is FQNEAQ (reference sequence). The V segment lost 1 base and the J segment 3 bases; nucleotides outside the gene matches: 4. This CDR3 has 15 residues. The CDR3 region is CASSLGLAETDTQYF. As DNA, the CDR3 is TGTGCCAGCAGCTTAGGACTAGCAGAGACAGATACGCAGTATTTT.

This clonotype was detected a few times. The chain uses TRBV7-9 and TRBJ2-5; 14 positions agree with TRBD2. This CDR3 region has 17 residues. Germline CDR1 reads SEHNR; CDR2 reads FQNEAQ (reference sequence). Trimming took 3 bases from V and 4 from J; bases not matched to a gene: 7. CDR3 loop: CASSFPGLAGVGETQYF. CDR3 sequence (DNA): TGTGCCAGCAGCTTCCCGGGACTAGCGGGAGTCGGAGAGACCCAGTACTTC. Looking up the rest from reference TRBV7-9 and TRBJ2-5 gives the full variable domain: DTGVSQNPRHKITKRGQNVTFRCDPISEHNRLYWYRQTLGQGPEFLTYFQNEAQLEKSRLLSDRFSAERPKGSFSTLEIQRTEQGDSAMYLCASSFPGLAGVGETQYFGPGTRLLVL.